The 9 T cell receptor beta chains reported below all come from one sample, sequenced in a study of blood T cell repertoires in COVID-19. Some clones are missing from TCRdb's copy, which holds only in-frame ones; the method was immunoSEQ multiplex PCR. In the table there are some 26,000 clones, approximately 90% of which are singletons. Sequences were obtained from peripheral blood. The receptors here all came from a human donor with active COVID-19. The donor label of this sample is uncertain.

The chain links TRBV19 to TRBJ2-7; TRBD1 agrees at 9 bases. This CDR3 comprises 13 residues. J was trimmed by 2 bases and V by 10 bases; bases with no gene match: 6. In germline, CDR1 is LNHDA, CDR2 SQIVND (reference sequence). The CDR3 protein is CATRQGGTYEQYF. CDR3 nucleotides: TGTGCCACTCGACAGGGGGGAACCTACGAGCAGTACTTC.

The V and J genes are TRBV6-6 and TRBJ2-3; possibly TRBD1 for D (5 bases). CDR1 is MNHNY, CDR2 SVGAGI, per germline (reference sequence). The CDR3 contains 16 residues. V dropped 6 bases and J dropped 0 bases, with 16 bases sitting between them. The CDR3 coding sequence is TGTGCCAGCAGGAGAAAAACAGGTTCTAGCACAGATACGCAGTATTTT. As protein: CASRRKTGSSTDTQYF.

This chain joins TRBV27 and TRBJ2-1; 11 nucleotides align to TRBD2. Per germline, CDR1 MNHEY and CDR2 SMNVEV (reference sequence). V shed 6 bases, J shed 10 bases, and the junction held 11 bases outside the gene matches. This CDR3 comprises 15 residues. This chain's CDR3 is CASSLILAGVQEQFF. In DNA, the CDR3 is TGTGCCAGCAGCCTAATACTAGCGGGAGTACAAGAGCAGTTCTTC.

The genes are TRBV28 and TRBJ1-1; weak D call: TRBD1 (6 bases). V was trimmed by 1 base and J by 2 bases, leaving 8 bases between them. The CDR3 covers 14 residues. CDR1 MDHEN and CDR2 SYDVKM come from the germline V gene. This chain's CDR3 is CASSLSGGNTEAFF. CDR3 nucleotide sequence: TGTGCCAGCAGTTTATCGGGGGGCAACACTGAAGCTTTCTTT.

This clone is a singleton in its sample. The CDR3: CATSRQSNQPQHF. The CDR3 region has the DNA TGTGCCACCTCAAGACAGTCCAATCAGCCCCAGCATTTT. The chain has TRBV28 and TRBJ1-5; tentatively, D is TRBD1 (5 bases). Germline CDR1 MDHEN, CDR2 SYDVKM. The V and J ends lost 10 bases and 3 bases respectively, with 13 bases between them. The CDR3 has 13 residues.

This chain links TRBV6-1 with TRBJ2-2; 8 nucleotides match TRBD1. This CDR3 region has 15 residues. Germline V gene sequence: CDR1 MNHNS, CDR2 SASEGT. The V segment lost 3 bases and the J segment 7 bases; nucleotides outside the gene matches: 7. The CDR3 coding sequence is TGTGCCAGCAGTGAGGTCAGGGGGCTGGGCGGGGAGCTGTTTTTT. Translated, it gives CASSEVRGLGGELFF.

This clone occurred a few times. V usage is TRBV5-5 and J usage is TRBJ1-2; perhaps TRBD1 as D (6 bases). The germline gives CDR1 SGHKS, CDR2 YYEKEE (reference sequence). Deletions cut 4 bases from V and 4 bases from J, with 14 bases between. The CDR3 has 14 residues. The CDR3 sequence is CASSQDRILYGYTF. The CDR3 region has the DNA TGTGCCAGCAGCCAAGACAGGATACTCTATGGCTACACCTTC.

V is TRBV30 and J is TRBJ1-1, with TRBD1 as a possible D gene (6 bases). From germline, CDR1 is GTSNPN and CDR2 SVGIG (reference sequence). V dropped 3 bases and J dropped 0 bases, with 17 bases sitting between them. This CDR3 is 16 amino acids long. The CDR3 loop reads CAWRDWAGVMNTEAFF. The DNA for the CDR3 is TGTGCCTGGAGGGATTGGGCAGGGGTGATGAACACTGAAGCTTTCTTT.

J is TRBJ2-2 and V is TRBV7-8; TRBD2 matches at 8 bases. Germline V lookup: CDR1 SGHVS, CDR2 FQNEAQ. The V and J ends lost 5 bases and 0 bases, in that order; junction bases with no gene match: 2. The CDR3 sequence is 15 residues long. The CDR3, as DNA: TGTGCCAGCAGCCGGGGACTAGCGAACACCGGGGAGCTGTTTTTT. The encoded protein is CASSRGLANTGELFF.